The rows below give T cell receptor beta chains drawn from one sample of a study of blood T cell repertoires in COVID-19. The repertoire was sequenced with immunoSEQ multiplex PCR; TCRdb's copy has only in-frame clones and lacks some. This table has over 200,000 clones, roughly 86% appearing once. Sequenced input: peripheral blood. The receptors shown here come from a woman in her sixties with acute or convalescent COVID-19. The CDR3 runs from the conserved cysteine through the conserved F or W. Each record gives: V gene, clone size, J gene, D gene, CDR3 protein, CDR3 DNA. The D gene is left open where the match is weak. The size field is filled for only some rows; it gives once, few, many or a size class.

V: TRBV7-3
size: -
J: TRBJ2-3
D: TRBD2
CDR3: CASSLFPSGGTDTQYF
DNA: TGTGCCAGCAGCTTATTCCCTAGCGGGGGAACAGATACGCAGTATTTT

V: TRBV9
size: -
J: TRBJ2-7
D: TRBD2
CDR3: CASSARLASNEQYF
DNA: TGTGCCAGCAGCGCGAGACTAGCGTCCAACGAGCAGTACTTC

V: TRBV24-1
size: -
J: TRBJ2-1
D: -
CDR3: CARDGGFNEQFF
DNA: TGTGCCAGGGATGGGGGGTTCAATGAGCAGTTCTTC

V: TRBV9
size: -
J: TRBJ1-6
D: -
CDR3: CASSARDTSPASYNSPLHF
DNA: TGTGCCAGCAGCGCAAGGGACACTTCCCCCGCCTCCTATAATTCACCCCTCCACTTT

V: TRBV19
size: -
J: TRBJ2-7
D: -
CDR3: CASSRSGNSYEQYF
DNA: TGTGCCAGTAGTAGGTCGGGGAACTCTTACGAGCAGTACTTC

V: TRBV9
size: once
J: TRBJ1-5
D: -
CDR3: CASSVVPDQPQHF
DNA: TGTGCCAGCAGCGTAGTCCCGGATCAGCCCCAGCATTTT

V: TRBV30
size: -
J: TRBJ1-2
D: -
CDR3: CACHLSGGGYTF
DNA: TGTGCCTGTCATTTGTCGGGTGGTGGCTACACCTTC

V: TRBV7-2
size: -
J: TRBJ1-2
D: TRBD1
CDR3: CASSPDRGGGYTF
DNA: TGTGCCAGCAGCCCAGACAGGGGGGGCGGCTACACCTTC

V: TRBV6-6
size: once
J: TRBJ1-1
D: TRBD1
CDR3: CASRRTGERTEAFF
DNA: TGTGCCAGCAGACGTACAGGGGAAAGGACTGAAGCTTTCTTT

V: TRBV12-5
size: -
J: TRBJ1-4
D: TRBD1
CDR3: CASGLTGGQEKLFF
DNA: TGTGCTAGTGGGCTGACAGGGGGGCAAGAAAAACTGTTTTTT

V: TRBV18
size: -
J: TRBJ1-1
D: -
CDR3: CASSLKGGRTEAFF
DNA: TGTGCCAGCTCCCTAAAAGGCGGGCGGACTGAAGCTTTCTTT

V: TRBV7-2
size: -
J: TRBJ2-1
D: TRBD2
CDR3: CASSPLAGDGYNEQFF
DNA: TGTGCCAGCAGCCCACTAGCGGGAGACGGGTACAATGAGCAGTTCTTC

V: TRBV7-2
size: -
J: TRBJ2-5
D: -
CDR3: CASSLGGLVFQETQYF
DNA: TGTGCCAGCAGCTTAGGAGGGTTAGTCTTCCAAGAGACCCAGTACTTC

V: TRBV27
size: many
J: TRBJ2-7
D: -
CDR3: CASSSLSAPTEVRSYEQYF
DNA: TGTGCCAGCAGTTCTCTTAGCGCGCCGACGGAGGTCAGGTCCTACGAGCAGTACTTC

V: TRBV5-6
size: -
J: TRBJ1-1
D: -
CDR3: CASSYTIFGRTNRGEAFF
DNA: TGTGCCAGCAGTTATACCATCTTTGGACGGACAAATAGGGGTGAAGCTTTCTTT

V: TRBV5-5
size: -
J: TRBJ1-4
D: TRBD1
CDR3: CASSLFGTENEKLFF
DNA: TGTGCCAGCAGCTTGTTTGGGACAGAGAATGAAAAACTGTTTTTT

V: TRBV5-1
size: -
J: TRBJ2-7
D: TRBD2
CDR3: CASSFDSGGYSYEQYF
DNA: TGCGCCAGCAGCTTTGATAGCGGGGGCTACTCCTACGAGCAGTACTTC

V: TRBV7-2
size: -
J: TRBJ1-6
D: TRBD1
CDR3: CASSSGQGPLSSYNSPLHF
DNA: TGTGCCAGCAGCTCCGGACAGGGTCCCCTAAGCTCCTATAATTCACCCCTCCACTTT

V: TRBV2
size: -
J: TRBJ1-5
D: -
CDR3: CASSEFRGSNQPQHF
DNA: TGTGCCAGCAGTGAGTTCAGGGGAAGCAATCAGCCCCAGCATTTT

V: TRBV2
size: few
J: TRBJ1-4
D: -
CDR3: CASSGQFNEKLFF
DNA: TGTGCCAGCAGTGGACAGTTTAATGAAAAACTGTTTTTT

V: TRBV4-1
size: -
J: TRBJ2-7
D: TRBD2
CDR3: CASSSPGLAYEQYF
DNA: TGCGCCAGCAGCTCTCCGGGACTAGCTTACGAGCAGTACTTC

V: TRBV6-1
size: -
J: TRBJ1-1
D: TRBD1
CDR3: CASRGTGETEAFF
DNA: TGTGCCAGCAGAGGGACAGGGGAGACTGAAGCTTTCTTT

V: TRBV18
size: -
J: TRBJ2-5
D: -
CDR3: CASSREVQETQYF
DNA: TGTGCCAGCTCACGAGAAGTCCAAGAGACCCAGTACTTC

V: TRBV6-4
size: -
J: TRBJ2-2
D: TRBD2
CDR3: CASSGTSGMNTGELFF
DNA: TGTGCCAGCAGTGGGACTAGCGGGATGAACACCGGGGAGCTGTTTTTT

V: TRBV7-8
size: once
J: TRBJ2-1
D: -
CDR3: CASSLGSYNEQFF
DNA: TGTGCCAGCAGCTTAGGCAGCTACAATGAGCAGTTCTTC

V: TRBV19
size: -
J: TRBJ2-7
D: TRBD1
CDR3: CASSRSGQGAPYEQYF
DNA: TGTGCCAGTTCGAGATCGGGGCAGGGGGCACCCTACGAGCAGTACTTC

V: TRBV7-9
size: -
J: TRBJ1-2
D: TRBD1
CDR3: CASSFDGGTGDGYTF
DNA: TGTGCCAGCAGCTTTGATGGCGGGACAGGGGATGGCTACACCTTC

V: TRBV19
size: -
J: TRBJ2-1
D: TRBD1
CDR3: CASSIRTGFNEQFF
DNA: TGTGCCAGTAGTATCAGGACAGGGTTCAATGAGCAGTTCTTC

V: TRBV28
size: -
J: TRBJ2-1
D: TRBD2
CDR3: CASGLAGVVSYNEQFF
DNA: TGTGCCAGTGGACTAGCGGGAGTAGTATCCTACAATGAGCAGTTCTTC

V: TRBV4-2
size: -
J: TRBJ1-5
D: TRBD1
CDR3: CASSQDGGQPYQPQHF
DNA: TGTGCCAGCAGCCAAGATGGGGGACAGCCGTATCAGCCCCAGCATTTT

V: TRBV9
size: -
J: TRBJ2-1
D: TRBD1
CDR3: CASSVDPRGDRGTFF
DNA: TGTGCCAGCAGCGTAGATCCAAGGGGGGACAGGGGAACGTTCTTC

V: TRBV6-2/TRBV6-3
size: -
J: TRBJ1-2
D: TRBD1
CDR3: CASRPDRGWYGYTF
DNA: TGTGCCAGCAGGCCTGACAGGGGATGGTATGGCTACACCTTC

V: TRBV4-1
size: -
J: TRBJ1-2
D: TRBD1
CDR3: CASSHPGGPYGYTF
DNA: TGCGCCAGCAGCCATCCAGGGGGTCCTTATGGCTACACCTTC

V: TRBV5-1
size: -
J: TRBJ1-2
D: -
CDR3: CASSPIPSDGYTF
DNA: TGCGCCAGCAGCCCAATTCCCTCAGATGGCTACACCTTC

V: TRBV6-2/TRBV6-3
size: -
J: TRBJ2-5
D: TRBD1
CDR3: CASSYADRGGETQYF
DNA: TGTGCCAGCAGTTACGCCGACAGGGGAGGAGAGACCCAGTACTTC

V: TRBV3-1/TRBV3-2
size: -
J: TRBJ2-2
D: -
CDR3: CASSRNPVGELFF
DNA: TGTGCCAGCAGCCGTAACCCGGTCGGGGAGCTGTTTTTT

V: TRBV29-1
size: -
J: TRBJ2-1
D: -
CDR3: CSVSSGYNEQFF
DNA: TGCAGCGTTTCGAGCGGGTACAATGAGCAGTTCTTC

V: TRBV6-6
size: few
J: TRBJ2-2
D: TRBD1
CDR3: CASSTTGGRTGELFF
DNA: TGTGCCAGCAGTACAACAGGGGGCCGAACCGGGGAGCTGTTTTTT

V: TRBV6-5
size: -
J: TRBJ2-3
D: TRBD2
CDR3: CASRPGGRETDTQYF
DNA: TGTGCCAGCAGACCAGGCGGGAGGGAGACAGATACGCAGTATTTT

V: TRBV11-2
size: few
J: TRBJ1-3
D: -
CDR3: CASSFKFGSNTGNTIYF
DNA: TGTGCCAGCAGCTTCAAATTCGGGTCCAATACTGGAAACACCATATATTTT

V: TRBV28
size: few
J: TRBJ2-6
D: TRBD1
CDR3: CASSPDRGGVFGANVLTF
DNA: TGTGCCAGCAGTCCCGACAGGGGAGGTGTGTTCGGGGCCAACGTCCTGACTTTC

V: TRBV5-6
size: -
J: TRBJ2-2
D: -
CDR3: CASSYQGTGELFF
DNA: TGTGCCAGCAGCTACCAGGGTACCGGGGAGCTGTTTTTT

V: TRBV5-1
size: few
J: TRBJ2-7
D: -
CDR3: CASSRLQGTTYEQYF
DNA: TGCGCCAGCAGCCGGTTACAGGGAACCACCTACGAGCAGTACTTC

V: TRBV6-2/TRBV6-3
size: -
J: TRBJ2-1
D: TRBD2
CDR3: CASSSPSGRAYNEQFF
DNA: TGTGCCAGCAGTTCCCCTAGCGGGAGAGCCTACAATGAGCAGTTCTTC

V: TRBV11-3
size: -
J: TRBJ1-1
D: -
CDR3: CASSGGLNTEAFF
DNA: TGTGCCAGTTCTGGGGGGTTGAACACTGAAGCTTTCTTT